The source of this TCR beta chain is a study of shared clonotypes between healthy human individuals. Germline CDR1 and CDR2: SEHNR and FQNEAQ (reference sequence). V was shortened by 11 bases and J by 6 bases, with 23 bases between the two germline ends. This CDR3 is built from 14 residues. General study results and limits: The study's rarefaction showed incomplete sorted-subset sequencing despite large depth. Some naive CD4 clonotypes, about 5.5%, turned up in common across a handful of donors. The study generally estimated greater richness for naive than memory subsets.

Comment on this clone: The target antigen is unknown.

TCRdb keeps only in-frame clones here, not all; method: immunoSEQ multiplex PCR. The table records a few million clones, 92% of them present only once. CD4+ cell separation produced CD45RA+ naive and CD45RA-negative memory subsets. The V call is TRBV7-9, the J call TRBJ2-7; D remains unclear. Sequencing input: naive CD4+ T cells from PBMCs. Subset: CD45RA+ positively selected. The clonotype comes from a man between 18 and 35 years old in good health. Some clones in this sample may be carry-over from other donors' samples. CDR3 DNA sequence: TGTGCCGGGTTACCTCTAGGACCCTTGGGCGAGCAGTACTTC. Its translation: CAGLPLGPLGEQYF.